Following are 3 T cell receptor beta chains from one sample sequenced in a study of cytomegalovirus exposure and HLA in healthy donors. Primers included in the PCR were 60 Vbeta and 13 Jbeta primers. Assay: immunoSEQ multiplex PCR; the TCRdb copy retains only in-frame clones and omits some. The sample has approximately 170,000 clones; around 68% are singletons. Sequenced: PBMCs. The receptor set was obtained from a woman aged 40 to 49 in good health and CMV-seropositive.

V and J are TRBV9 and TRBJ2-5, with TRBD1 as a possible D gene (6 bases). Trimming cost V 4 bases and J 5 bases, with 21 bases left between them. CDR3 size: 16 residues. Germline-derived CDR1 and CDR2 are SGDLS and YYNGEE. The CDR3 region has the DNA TGTGCCAGCAGCAAAACGGCCGGGACAAAGAGGGAGACCCAGTACTTC. This codes for CASSKTAGTKRETQYF.

V usage is TRBV7-9 and J usage is TRBJ2-3; 8 positions match TRBD2. The CDR3 is 17 amino acids. Germline V gene sequence: CDR1 SEHNR, CDR2 FQNEAQ (reference sequence). The J segment lost 2 bases and the V segment lost 4 bases, leaving 11 bases of the junction unmatched. The CDR3 DNA follows: TGTGCCAGCAGCTCATCGCGACGGCGGGAGGTCACAGATACGCAGTATTTT. Translating gives CASSSSRRREVTDTQYF.

This chain joins TRBV7-2 and TRBJ2-1, with 10 bases matching TRBD1. Germline V gives CDR1 SGHTA, CDR2 FQGNSA. This CDR3 comprises 15 residues. V was clipped by 4 bases and J by 5 bases; unmatched bases: 5. CDR3 residues: CASSSGQGGNNEQFF. The CDR3 DNA follows: TGTGCCAGCAGCTCCGGACAGGGGGGAAACAATGAGCAGTTCTTC.